The text below deals with one T cell receptor (beta chain). Its target is unknown. The observed sequence ends 3 residues before the CDR3 terminus, with the missing tail filled in from the germline J gene. The CDR3 loop spans 17 amino acids. From germline, CDR1 is SNHLY and CDR2 FYNNEI. This table comes from immunoSEQ multiplex PCR, and its TCRdb copy is limited to in-frame clones, with some not included. The sample data list roughly 34,000 clones. These data come from a study of T cells in women clearing cervical HPV infection. Study-wide results and limits: CIN3+ cases had significantly higher TCR richness than controls; evenness did not differ.

The chain links TRBV2 to TRBJ2-4, with 8 bases lining up with TRBD1. Specimen: blood buffy coat. This sequence originates from a woman between 18 and 70 years old with a cervical HPV16 infection that either progressed to CIN3+ or cleared (not recorded which). CDR3 amino acids: CASMWGIYRGISLGQYF. Incomplete CDR3 DNA: TGTGCCAGCATGTGGGGGATCTACAGGGGGATTTCCCTAGGT.